The T cell receptor beta chain under discussion was sequenced for a study of blood T cell repertoires in COVID-19. Deletions cut 4 bases from V and 4 bases from J, with 19 bases between. This CDR3 is 16 amino acids long. The germline V gene has CDR1 LGHDT and CDR2 YNNKEL (reference sequence). Sequencing used immunoSEQ multiplex PCR; TCRdb keeps in-frame clones, though not all of them. The repertoire has approximately 300,000 clones, around nine tenths of them found once; the top ten carry approximately 5.5%. The clonotype originates from a man aged 60-69 years who had recovered from COVID-19. This rearrangement joins TRBV3-1 (or the pseudogene TRBV3-2) to TRBJ1-1; unclear D gene. The sample comprised PBMCs or T cells enriched from blood (not recorded which). CDR3 nucleotides: TGTGCCAGCAGCCCCTCCCAGCGTACCTCCCCCACTGAAGCTTTCTTT. Translation: CASSPSQRTSPTEAFF.